The 24 T cell receptor beta chains below all came from one sample that was sequenced in a study of cytomegalovirus exposure and HLA in healthy donors. Primers for the PCR totalled 60 Vbeta and 13 Jbeta. Profiling relied on immunoSEQ multiplex PCR, and the TCRdb table lists in-frame clones only, not all of them. The data contain approximately 190,000 clones, about 86% of them singletons. Sequences were obtained from PBMCs. The receptors shown here come from a man between 40 and 49 years old in good health and CMV-seropositive.

The chain uses TRBV11-3 and TRBJ2-2; TRBD1 might be the D (5 bases). Looked up from germline, CDR1 is SGHNT and CDR2 is YENEEA. Between the trimmed V and J ends, which lost 0 bases and 3 bases, there was a span of 8 bases. CDR3 length: 15 residues. In DNA form, the CDR3 reads TGTGCCAGCAGCTTAGATTCAGGGCACACCGGGGAGCTGTTTTTT. Residues: CASSLDSGHTGELFF.

The chain employs TRBV19 and TRBJ1-1; 9 positions agree with TRBD1. CDR1 and CDR2 (germline): LNHDA, SQIVND (reference sequence). This CDR3 is built from 16 residues. V lost 3 bases to trimming and J lost 2 bases; unmatched junction nucleotides: 7. In DNA form, the CDR3 reads TGTGCCAGTAGTATTCGACAGGGGGGGCTAAACACTGAAGCTTTCTTT. This translates into CASSIRQGGLNTEAFF.

This chain connects TRBV27 to TRBJ2-7, with 8 bases lining up with TRBD1. The CDR3 has 15 amino acids. CDR1 is MNHEY and CDR2 is SMNVEV in the germline V gene (reference sequence). J lost 6 bases, V lost 7 bases, and 14 bases had no gene match. The CDR3 DNA is TGTGCCAGCACCTCGTTCGGACAGGGAGCGGTCGAGCAGTACTTC. This encodes CASTSFGQGAVEQYF.

The rearrangement uses TRBV9 and TRBJ1-4, with TRBD1 matching 9 bases. The V gene's germline CDR1 is SGDLS and CDR2 YYNGEE. This CDR3 spans 15 amino acids. Trimming took 4 bases from V and 6 from J; bases not matched to a gene: 7. The CDR3 DNA follows: TGTGCCAGCAGCAATCCGGGACAGGGACATGAAAAACTGTTTTTT. Translating it yields CASSNPGQGHEKLFF.

The chain links TRBV5-6 to TRBJ1-2; D remains unclear. V gave up 0 bases and J gave up 5 bases, with 11 bases separating them. This CDR3 contains 14 residues. The V gene's germline CDR1 is SGHDT and CDR2 YYEEEE. The CDR3 nucleotides are TGTGCCAGCAGCTTGGTTAGCCAGTCTTATGGCTACACCTTC. It yields the protein CASSLVSQSYGYTF. The variable domain in full, completed from reference TRBV5-6 and TRBJ1-2, reads DAGVTQSPTHLIKTRGQQVTLRCSPKSGHDTVSWYQQALGQGPQFIFQYYEEEERQRGNFPDRFSGHQFPNYSSELNVNALLLGDSALYLCASSLVSQSYGYTFGSGTRLTVV.

This chain connects TRBV7-9 to TRBJ1-6, with a weak D call TRBD1 (5 bases). Trimming removed 1 base at V and 12 bases at J, with 7 bases between. Germline V lookup: CDR1 SEHNR, CDR2 FQNEAQ (reference sequence). The CDR3 length is 12 residues. DNA of the CDR3: TGTGCCAGCAGCTTAGAGGGGTTACCCCTCCACTTT. It translates to CASSLEGLPLHF.

In its sample, this clone was seen once. The CDR3 here is CASSLLAGSSYEQYF. The CDR3 bases are TGCGCCAGCAGCCTCCTAGCGGGGAGCTCCTACGAGCAGTACTTC. The chain has TRBV5-1 and TRBJ2-7; 9 bases are a match to TRBD2. The V gene end was trimmed by 4 bases and the J gene end by 0 bases; junction bases not matched to a gene: 5. Looked up from germline, CDR1 is SGHRS and CDR2 is YFSETQ. The CDR3 length is 15 residues. Full variable domain (missing parts from reference TRBV5-1 and TRBJ2-7): KAGVTQTPRYLIKTRGQQVTLSCSPISGHRSVSWYQQTPGQGLQFLFEYFSETQRNKGNFPGRFSGRQFSNSRSEMNVSTLELGDSALYLCASSLLAGSSYEQYFGPGTRLTVT.

The genes are TRBV7-2 and TRBJ2-1; 10 bases match TRBD2. CDR1 and CDR2 (germline): SGHTA, FQGNSA. The CDR3 contains 17 residues. V lost 5 bases and J lost 8; bases outside the gene matches: 15. The CDR3 spells CASSPKSGLAWVDEQFF. In nucleotides, the CDR3 is TGTGCCAGCAGCCCCAAGTCGGGACTAGCGTGGGTAGATGAGCAGTTCTTC.

About this clone itself: The junction departs from germline at one end; a sequencing error may be responsible. This chain joins TRBV5-1 and TRBJ1-2, with TRBD1 matching 10 bases. Germline V gene data show CDR1 as SGHRS and CDR2 as YFSETQ. The CDR3 extends over 16 amino acids. CDR3 amino acids: CASSHGQGGHGYVYTF. DNA of the CDR3: TGCGCCAGCAGTCATGGACAGGGGGGGCATGGCTATGTCTACACCTTC. The full variable domain, completed using reference TRBV5-1 and TRBJ1-2, is KAGVTQTPRYLIKTRGQQVTLSCSPISGHRSVSWYQQTPGQGLQFLFEYFSETQRNKGNFPGRFSGRQFSNSRSEMNVSTLELGDSALYLCASSHGQGGHGYVYTFGSGTRLTVV.

This chain uses TRBV21-1 with TRBJ2-1; TRBD1 is the table's D call, not checked against the DNA. TRBV21-1 is assigned pseudogene status. CDR3 length: 15 residues. The CDR3, as DNA: TGTGCCAGCAGCTATTACCCCAGTCTCTACAATGAGCAGTTCTTC. As protein: CASSYYPSLYNEQFF.

This clone was seen more than once but under ten times. The chain joins TRBV5-4 to TRBJ2-5, with 8 nucleotides matching TRBD2. This CDR3 region has 16 residues. The V segment lost 4 bases and the J segment 2 bases; nucleotides outside the gene matches: 10. Germline V gives CDR1 SGHNT, CDR2 YYREEE (reference sequence). Here the CDR3 DNA reads TGTGCCAGCAGCCCCGGGGGCTCGGGAGGGCAAGAGACCCAGTACTTC. It yields the protein CASSPGGSGGQETQYF.

V gene TRBV5-1 combines with J gene TRBJ2-2; D possibly corresponds to TRBD2 (5 bases). CDR1 is SGHRS, CDR2 YFSETQ, per germline. This CDR3 has 15 amino acids. The ends were cut back, 2 bases at V and 0 bases at J, with 8 bases in the middle. This chain's CDR3 is CASSFRDPNTGELFF. DNA for the CDR3: TGCGCCAGCAGCTTTCGGGATCCGAACACCGGGGAGCTGTTTTTT.

CDR3 sequence (DNA): TGTGCCAGCAGCCGCGGGGGGGAGTCCTACAATGAGCAGTTCTTC. Protein product: CASSRGGESYNEQFF. The V gene is TRBV11-3, the J gene TRBJ2-1, with 9 bases identical to TRBD2. With V trimmed by 5 bases and J by 1 base, 3 bases remained unmatched. Germline values: CDR1 SGHNT, CDR2 YENEEA. The CDR3 sequence is 15 residues long.

V gene TRBV7-3 combines with J gene TRBJ2-1; D is possibly TRBD2 (6 bases). This CDR3 region has 17 residues. CDR1 and CDR2 (germline): SGHTA, FQGTGA. Trimming shortened V by 0 bases and J by 9 bases, and 21 bases separated the two germline ends. The CDR3 protein is CASSLTSGTRKTGEQFF. CDR3 coding DNA: TGTGCCAGCAGCTTAACGTCAGGGACTCGAAAGACGGGTGAGCAGTTCTTC.

The chain recombines TRBV2 with TRBJ2-5, with a weak D call TRBD1 (6 bases). The CDR3 length is 15 residues. The V gene's germline CDR1 is SNHLY and CDR2 FYNNEI. Trimming stripped 1 base from V and 5 bases from J, with 14 bases between. CDR3 sequence: CASSEVGGTGETQYF. DNA for the CDR3: TGTGCCAGCAGTGAAGTTGGGGGAACAGGGGAGACCCAGTACTTC.

The chain couples TRBV5-1 to TRBJ2-7, with D maybe TRBD2 (5 bases). The CDR3 is made up of 13 amino acids. Trimming shortened V by 1 base and J by 5 bases, and 10 bases separated the two germline ends. Germline loops: CDR1 SGHRS, CDR2 YFSETQ. As DNA, the CDR3 is TGCGCCAGCAGCTTGCGGGAAGGCAACGAGCAGTACTTC. Its translation: CASSLREGNEQYF. Looking up the rest from reference TRBV5-1 and TRBJ2-7 gives the full variable domain: KAGVTQTPRYLIKTRGQQVTLSCSPISGHRSVSWYQQTPGQGLQFLFEYFSETQRNKGNFPGRFSGRQFSNSRSEMNVSTLELGDSALYLCASSLREGNEQYFGPGTRLTVT.

This chain uses TRBV29-1 with TRBJ2-1, with 9 positions matching TRBD2. This CDR3 spans 17 amino acids. V shed 2 bases and J 1 base; nucleotides not matched to a gene: 9. Germline V gene sequence: CDR1 SQVTM, CDR2 ANQGSEA. Here the CDR3 reads CSVESWLSGSSYNEQFF. DNA of the CDR3: TGCAGCGTTGAATCCTGGCTTAGCGGGAGTTCCTACAATGAGCAGTTCTTC.

This clone was detected only a few times. This chain uses TRBV6-5 with TRBJ2-3; the D is unclear. V lost 7 bases to trimming and J lost 1 base, with 9 bases between them. Germline V gene sequence: CDR1 MNHEY, CDR2 SVGAGI. The CDR3 contains 13 residues. The chain's CDR3 is CASNQRGTDTQYF. The CDR3 DNA reads as TGTGCCAGCAATCAACGGGGCACAGATACGCAGTATTTT.

The chain couples TRBV11-3 to TRBJ1-1, with a tentative D call TRBD1 (6 bases). V gave up 4 bases and J gave up 8 bases, with 11 bases separating them. This CDR3 comprises 12 residues. Looked up from germline, CDR1 is SGHNT and CDR2 is YENEEA. The CDR3 is CASSSTGTEAFF. The CDR3 DNA follows: TGTGCCAGCAGCTCAACCGGGACAGAAGCTTTCTTT.

The J gene is TRBJ1-5, the V gene TRBV27; possible D gene TRBD1, 6 bases. CDR1 MNHEY and CDR2 SMNVEV come from the germline V gene (reference sequence). The CDR3 is 15 residues long. The germline V and J ends were trimmed by 5 bases and 0 bases, with 11 bases remaining between them. The CDR3 here is CASSVDSNSNQPQHF. CDR3 bases: TGTGCCAGCAGTGTGGACAGTAATAGCAATCAGCCCCAGCATTTT.

The table lists this clone with a count of one. The chain joins TRBV2 to TRBJ1-2; possibly TRBD1 for D (5 bases). The CDR3 is 17 residues long. Looked up from germline, CDR1 is SNHLY and CDR2 is FYNNEI. V lost 6 bases to trimming and J lost 0 bases, with 20 bases between them. CDR3 amino acids: CASSTPSTDPSNYGYTF. The DNA of the CDR3 is TGTGCCAGCAGCACGCCCTCGACAGACCCCTCTAACTATGGCTACACCTTC.

The chain carries TRBV30 and TRBJ2-7, with 11 positions matching TRBD1. The trim removed 4 bases at V and 8 bases at J, leaving 7 bases unmatched. CDR3 length: 13 residues. The germline CDR1 and CDR2 sequences are GTSNPN and SVGIG (reference sequence). This chain's CDR3 is CAWTPGQGAKQYF. CDR3 DNA: TGTGCCTGGACTCCCGGACAGGGGGCGAAGCAGTACTTC.

The chain has TRBV27 and TRBJ2-3; 12 nucleotides agree with TRBD2. The CDR3 has 16 residues. Germline-derived CDR1 and CDR2 are MNHEY and SMNVEV (reference sequence). With V trimmed by 3 bases and J by 4 bases, 5 bases remained unmatched. DNA of the CDR3: TGTGCCAGCAGTTTGGTCCTAGCGGGAGGGGCAGATACGCAGTATTTT. Encoded protein: CASSLVLAGGADTQYF.

This chain links TRBV28 with TRBJ2-7; 7 bases match TRBD1. V dropped 4 bases and J dropped 6; count of bases not matched to a gene: 6. CDR1 MDHEN and CDR2 SYDVKM come from the germline V gene. This CDR3 comprises 13 residues. The CDR3 region has the DNA TGTGCCAGCAGTTCCGGGACAGCACCCGAGCAGTACTTC. The encoded protein is CASSSGTAPEQYF.